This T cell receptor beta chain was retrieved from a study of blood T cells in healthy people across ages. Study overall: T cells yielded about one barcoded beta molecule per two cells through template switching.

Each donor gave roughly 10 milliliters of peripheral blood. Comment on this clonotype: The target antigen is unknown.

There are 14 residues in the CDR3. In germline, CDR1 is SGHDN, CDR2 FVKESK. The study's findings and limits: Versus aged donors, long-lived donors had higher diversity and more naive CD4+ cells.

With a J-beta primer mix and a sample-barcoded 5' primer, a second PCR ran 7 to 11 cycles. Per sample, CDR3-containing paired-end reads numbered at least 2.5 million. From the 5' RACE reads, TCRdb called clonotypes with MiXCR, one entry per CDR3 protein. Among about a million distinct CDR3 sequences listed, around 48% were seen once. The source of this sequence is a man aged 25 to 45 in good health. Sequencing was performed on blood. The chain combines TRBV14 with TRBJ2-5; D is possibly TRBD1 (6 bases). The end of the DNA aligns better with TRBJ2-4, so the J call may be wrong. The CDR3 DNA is TGTGCCAGCAGCCAGGGACAAATTGTGGACATTCAGTACTTC. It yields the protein CASSQGQIVDIQYF.